Listed below are T cell receptor beta chains from one sample, sequenced in a study of CD8 T cells in Susac syndrome. One entry per CDR3 protein results from TCRdb running MiXCR on the immunoSEQ multiplex PCR reads. In the table there are 190,000 or so distinct CDR3 sequences, about 95% of which are singletons. The sequenced material came from CD4+ T cells from PBMCs. These receptors were collected from a human donor with multiple sclerosis. CDR3s include the opening cysteine and the closing phenylalanine or tryptophan. Fields, in order: clone size, V gene, J gene, D gene, CDR3 protein, CDR3 DNA. A D gene is named only where the DNA matches it firmly. Part of the rows lack a size; the others show once, few, many or a class for expanded clones.

NA,TRBV20-1,TRBJ2-1,NA,CSALPGGNSYNEQFF,TGCAGTGCTTTGCCTGGGGGTAACTCCTACAATGAGCAGTTCTTC
NA,TRBV12-3/TRBV12-4,TRBJ2-7,TRBD2,CASSRLTSGRFEQYF,TGTGCCAGCAGTCGATTGACTAGCGGGAGGTTCGAGCAGTACTTC
NA,TRBV7-9,TRBJ1-3,NA,CASSVRGSGNTIYF,TGTGCCAGCAGTGTCCGAGGGTCTGGAAACACCATATATTTT
NA,TRBV5-1,TRBJ1-1,NA,CASRRGGWTPAEDEAFF,TGCGCCAGCAGGAGGGGGGGCTGGACACCAGCTGAGGATGAAGCTTTCTTT
once,TRBV3-1,TRBJ2-5,TRBD2,CASSHGTSGGQETQYF,TGTGCCAGCAGCCATGGAACTAGCGGGGGCCAAGAGACCCAGTACTTC
NA,TRBV29-1,TRBJ2-6,NA,CSVATRGAGANVLTF,TGCAGCGTTGCGACCAGGGGGGCTGGGGCCAACGTCCTGACTTTC
NA,TRBV7-8,TRBJ1-3,NA,CASSLVGGTGNTIYF,TGTGCCAGCAGCTTAGTAGGGGGAACTGGAAACACCATATATTTT
NA,TRBV29-1,TRBJ1-2,NA,CSVGPGDGYTF,TGCAGCGTTGGGCCCGGAGATGGCTACACCTTC
NA,TRBV20-1,TRBJ1-5,NA,CSAYQGANQPQHF,TGCAGTGCCTATCAGGGAGCTAATCAGCCCCAGCATTTT
NA,TRBV27,TRBJ2-3,NA,CASSLRGRGTQYF,TGTGCCAGCAGTTTAAGGGGAAGGGGTACGCAGTATTTT
NA,TRBV7-9,TRBJ2-7,NA,CASKRDSYEQYF,TGTGCCAGCAAACGTGACTCCTACGAGCAGTACTTC
NA,TRBV12-3/TRBV12-4,TRBJ2-1,NA,CASSFGLSYNEQFF,TGTGCCAGCAGTTTTGGACTATCCTACAATGAGCAGTTCTTC